This TCR beta chain was captured by sequencing in a study of blood T cell repertoires in COVID-19. Germline CDR1 SGHDT, CDR2 YYEEEE. This CDR3 region has 14 residues. The V segment lost 4 bases and the J segment 5 bases; nucleotides outside the gene matches: 5. The method was immunoSEQ multiplex PCR; TCRdb's version includes in-frame clones alone and lacks a portion of them. Of about 300,000 clones listed, around 88% are singletons. The receptor was derived from a woman aged 25-40 years who had recovered from COVID-19. This chain joins TRBV5-6 and TRBJ1-5, with 8 positions matching TRBD1. The sequencing sample was made of peripheral blood. Written as DNA, the CDR3 is TGTGCCAGCAGCAACACAGGGGGGCATCAGCCCCAGCATTTT. Translation: CASSNTGGHQPQHF.